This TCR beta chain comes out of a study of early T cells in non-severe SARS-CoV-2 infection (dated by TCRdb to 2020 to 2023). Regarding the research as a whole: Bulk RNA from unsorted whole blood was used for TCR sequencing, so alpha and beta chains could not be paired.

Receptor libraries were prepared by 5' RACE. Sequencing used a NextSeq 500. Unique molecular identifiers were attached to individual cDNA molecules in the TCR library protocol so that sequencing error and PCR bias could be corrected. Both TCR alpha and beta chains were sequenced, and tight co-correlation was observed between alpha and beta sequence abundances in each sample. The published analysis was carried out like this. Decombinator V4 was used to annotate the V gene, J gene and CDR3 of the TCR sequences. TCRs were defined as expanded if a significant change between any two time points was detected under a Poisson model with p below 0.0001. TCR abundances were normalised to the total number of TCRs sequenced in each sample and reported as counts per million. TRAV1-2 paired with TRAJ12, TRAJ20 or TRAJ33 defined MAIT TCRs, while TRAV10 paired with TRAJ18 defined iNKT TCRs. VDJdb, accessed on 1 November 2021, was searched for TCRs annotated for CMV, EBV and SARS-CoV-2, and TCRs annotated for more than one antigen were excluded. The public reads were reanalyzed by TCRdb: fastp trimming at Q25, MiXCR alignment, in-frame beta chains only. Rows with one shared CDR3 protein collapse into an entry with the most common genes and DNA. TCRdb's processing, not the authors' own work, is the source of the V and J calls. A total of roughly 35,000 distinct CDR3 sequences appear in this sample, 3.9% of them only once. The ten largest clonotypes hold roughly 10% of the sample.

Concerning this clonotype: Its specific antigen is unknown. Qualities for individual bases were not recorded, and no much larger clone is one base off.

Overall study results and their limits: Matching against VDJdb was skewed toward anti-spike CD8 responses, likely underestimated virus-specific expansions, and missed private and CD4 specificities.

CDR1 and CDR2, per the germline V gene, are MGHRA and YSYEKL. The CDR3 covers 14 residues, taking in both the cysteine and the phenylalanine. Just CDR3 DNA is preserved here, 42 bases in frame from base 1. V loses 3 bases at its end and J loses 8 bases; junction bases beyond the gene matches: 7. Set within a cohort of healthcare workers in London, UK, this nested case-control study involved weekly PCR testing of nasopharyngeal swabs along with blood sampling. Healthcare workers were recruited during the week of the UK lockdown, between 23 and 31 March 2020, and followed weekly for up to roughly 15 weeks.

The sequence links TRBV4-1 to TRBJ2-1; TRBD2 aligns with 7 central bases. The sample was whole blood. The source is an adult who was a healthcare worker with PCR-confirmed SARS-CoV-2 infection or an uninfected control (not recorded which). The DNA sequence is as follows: TGCGCCAGCAGCCATAGCGGGTTAGGTTATGAGCAGTTCTTC. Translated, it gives CASSHSGLGYEQFF.